The 10 T cell receptor beta chains in this list originate from one sample, sequenced in a study of molecular identifiers for immune sequencing clone quantification. A single record per CDR3 protein comes from TCRdb applying MiXCR to the PCR reads. The sample has more than 550,000 distinct CDR3 sequences; roughly 23% are singletons. The sequencing input was naive CD8+ T cells from blood, with Jurkat cell RNA spiked in. Stated subset: FACS-sorted CD8+CD4-CCR7+CD45RA+ naive T cells. These receptors all stem from a human donor in good health. Some libraries in this study had Jurkat cell RNA spiked in.

This clonotype has a single count. A much larger clone is a single base away; this may be a read error. The chain is built from TRBV6-1 and TRBJ1-1; D perhaps matches TRBD1 (5 bases). Trimming removed 7 bases at V and 6 bases at J, with 12 bases between. Germline V gene lookup returns CDR1 MNHNS and CDR2 SASEGT. This CDR3 is built from 12 residues. CDR3 sequence: CASNYRKAEAFF. CDR3 in DNA: TGTGCCAGCAATTACAGGAAGGCTGAAGCTTTCTTT.

This clonotype was observed a handful of times. The CDR3 here is CSARAGAEQYF. The DNA for the CDR3 is TGCAGTGCTAGGGCCGGGGCCGAGCAGTACTTC. This sequence joins TRBV20-1 and TRBJ2-7; D tentatively fits TRBD1 or TRBD2 (5 bases each). The CDR3 consists of 11 residues. Trimming pared 3 bases from V and 6 bases from J, leaving 9 bases between. From germline, CDR1 is DFQATT and CDR2 SNEGSKA (reference sequence).

To note about this clonotype: With a much larger clone just one base away, this may be a read error. In this CDR3 the conserved last residue, phenylalanine or tryptophan, is missing, so a read error is likely. This rearrangement joins TRBV5-6 to TRBJ2-6; D is unresolved. The ends were cut back, 4 bases at V and 0 bases at J, with 17 bases in the middle. The V gene's germline CDR1 is SGHDT and CDR2 YYEEEE. This CDR3 region has 18 residues. The CDR3 DNA is TGTGCCAGCAGCCCCCGGCGATTAGTACTCTCTGGGGCCAACGTCCTGACTATC. This translates into CASSPRRLVLSGANVLTI.

This rearrangement joins TRBV19 to TRBJ2-1; D ambiguous. Trimming removed 3 bases at V and 7 bases at J, with 4 bases between. The CDR3 is 11 amino acids. Germline V lookup: CDR1 LNHDA, CDR2 SQIVND (reference sequence). The CDR3 region has the DNA TGTGCCAGTAGTATGCCTAATGAGCAGTTCTTC. Protein sequence: CASSMPNEQFF.

There are many counts of this clonotype. The chain links TRBV5-5 to TRBJ1-6, with D hard to call. The CDR3 spans 15 residues. Germline V CDR1 and CDR2: SGHKS, YYEKEE (reference sequence). V gave up 1 base and J gave up 9 bases, with 14 bases separating them. CDR3 nucleotides: TGTGCCAGCAGCTTGCCGGGAGAGGTTGGTTCACCCCTCCACTTT. It translates to CASSLPGEVGSPLHF.

Comments on this clonotype: A much bigger clone sits one base away, suggesting this may be a read error. The CDR3 DNA is TGTGCCATATTACCGGGACGTATCGACTCTGGGGCCAACGTCCTGCCTTTC. This gives the protein CAILPGRIDSGANVLPF. The rearrangement joins TRBV10-3 to TRBJ2-6, with D perhaps being TRBD1 or TRBD2 (5 bases each). The CDR3 spans 17 residues. Germline values: CDR1 ENHRY, CDR2 SYGVKD.

Note on this clonotype: A much larger clone sits a single nucleotide away, making a read error possible. The gene calls are TRBV5-3 and TRBJ2-4, with 11 bases aligning to TRBD2. Being an ORF, TRBV5-3 has a function that is uncertain. The length of the CDR3 is 16 residues. Here the CDR3 DNA reads TGTGCCAGCAGCTTTAGCGGGGGGGCCGGGGAAAACATTCGGTACTTC. Translation: CASSFSGGAGENIRYF.

Worth noting for this clonotype: Being one base from a much bigger clone, this may be a read error. V is TRBV11-2 and J is TRBJ2-3, with D possibly being TRBD1 or TRBD2 (5 bases each). Looked up from germline, CDR1 is SGHAT and CDR2 is FQNNGV. The CDR3 totals 15 residues. This CDR3 is CSSSSRGRSTDTQYF. CDR3 DNA: TGTTCCAGCAGCTCCCGGGGACGAAGCACAGATACGCAGTATTTT. The whole variable domain, filled in from reference TRBV11-2 and TRBJ2-3, reads EAGVAQSPRYKIIEKRQSVAFWCNPISGHATLYWYQQILGQGPKLLIQFQNNGVVDDSQLPKDRFSAERLKGVDSTLKIQPAKLEDSAVYLCSSSSRGRSTDTQYFGPGTRLTVL.

This clonotype was detected a few times. This chain joins TRBV2 and TRBJ2-3, with D uncertain. V was clipped by 6 bases and J by 2 bases, with 18 bases between them. The CDR3 runs 16 residues. The germline gives CDR1 SNHLY, CDR2 FYNNEI. This CDR3 reads CASSQPRDGNTDTQYF. The CDR3 nucleotides read TGTGCCAGCAGCCAACCCCGAGACGGAAACACAGATACGCAGTATTTT.

On this clonotype: Being one base from a much bigger clone, this may be a read error. The chain carries TRBV7-6 and TRBJ2-7; 7 bases are shared with TRBD1. The junction had 3 bases not matched to a gene; V was cut back by 3 bases and J by 4 bases. CDR3 size: 13 residues. The V gene's germline CDR1 is SGHVS and CDR2 FNYEAQ. The DNA of the CDR3 is TGTGCCAGCAGCTTCGGGACAGAATACGAGCAGTACTTC. It codes for CASSFGTEYEQYF.